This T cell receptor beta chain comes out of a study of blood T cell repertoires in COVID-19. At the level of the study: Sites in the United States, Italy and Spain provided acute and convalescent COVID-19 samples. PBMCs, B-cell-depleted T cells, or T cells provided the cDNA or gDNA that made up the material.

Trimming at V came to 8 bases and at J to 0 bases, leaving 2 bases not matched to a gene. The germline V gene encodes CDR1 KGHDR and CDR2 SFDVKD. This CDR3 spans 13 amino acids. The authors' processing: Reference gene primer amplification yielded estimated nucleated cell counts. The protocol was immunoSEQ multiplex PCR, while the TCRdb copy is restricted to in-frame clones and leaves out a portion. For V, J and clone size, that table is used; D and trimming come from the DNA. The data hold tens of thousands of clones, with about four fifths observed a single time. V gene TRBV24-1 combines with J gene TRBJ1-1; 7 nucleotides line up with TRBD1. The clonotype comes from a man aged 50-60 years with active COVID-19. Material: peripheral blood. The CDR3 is CATKGAVNTEAFF. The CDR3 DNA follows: TGTGCCACCAAGGGGGCGGTGAACACTGAAGCTTTCTTT.